This T cell receptor beta chain was retrieved from a study of T cell changes during pregnancy in multiple sclerosis. Method: immunoSEQ multiplex PCR; TCRdb's copy keeps in-frame clones and lacks some. The top ten hold roughly 5.7% of the sample, which has 66,000 or so clones, roughly nine tenths seen once. The CDR3 spans 16 residues. This clone is a singleton in its sample. The V call is TRBV12-1, the J call TRBJ2-2; the table's D call TRBD1 went unverified against the DNA. TRBV12-1 is given as a pseudogene. The specimen was CD8+ T cells from peripheral blood mononuclear cells, collected before pregnancy. This clonotype was sampled from a female donor with multiple sclerosis, enrolled in a pregnancy study. The CDR3 DNA follows: TGTGCCAGCAGCTTCCCGGGACAGGGAAACACCGGGGAGCTGTTTTTT. Translation: CASSFPGQGNTGELFF.